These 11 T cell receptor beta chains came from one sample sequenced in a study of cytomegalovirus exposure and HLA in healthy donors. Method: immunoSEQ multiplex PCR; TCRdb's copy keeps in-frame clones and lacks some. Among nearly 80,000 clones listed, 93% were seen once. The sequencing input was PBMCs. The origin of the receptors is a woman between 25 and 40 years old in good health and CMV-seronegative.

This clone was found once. CDR3 amino acids: CASGLQGAQPQHF. Written as DNA, the CDR3 is TGTGCTAGTGGTTTGCAGGGGGCTCAGCCCCAGCATTTT. The chain couples TRBV12-5 to TRBJ1-5; the match to TRBD1 covers 8 bases. CDR1 is LGHNT, CDR2 FRNRAP, per germline. V lost 2 bases and J lost 6; bases outside the gene matches: 0. The CDR3 has 13 amino acids.

The CDR3, as DNA: TGCGCCAGCAGCCAAGTCCGGGGGGGCTCGGAGACCCAGTACTTC. As protein: CASSQVRGGSETQYF. The V and J genes are TRBV4-3 and TRBJ2-5; the match to TRBD2 covers 8 bases. Germline V gene sequence: CDR1 LGHNA, CDR2 YSLEER. This CDR3 region has 15 residues. Trimming cost V 1 base and J 5 bases; bases outside gene matches: 6.

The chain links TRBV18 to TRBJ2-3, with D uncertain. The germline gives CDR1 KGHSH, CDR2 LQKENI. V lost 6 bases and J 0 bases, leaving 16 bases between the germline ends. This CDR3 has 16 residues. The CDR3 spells CASSLTILQSTDTQYF. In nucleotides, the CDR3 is TGTGCCAGCTCCCTCACCATTCTACAGAGCACAGATACGCAGTATTTT.

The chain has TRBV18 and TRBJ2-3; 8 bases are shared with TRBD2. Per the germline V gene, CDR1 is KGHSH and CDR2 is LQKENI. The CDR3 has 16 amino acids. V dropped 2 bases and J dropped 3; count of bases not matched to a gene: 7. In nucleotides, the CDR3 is TGTGCCAGCTCACCATCCCAGCGGGAGAGGACAGATACGCAGTATTTT. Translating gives CASSPSQRERTDTQYF.

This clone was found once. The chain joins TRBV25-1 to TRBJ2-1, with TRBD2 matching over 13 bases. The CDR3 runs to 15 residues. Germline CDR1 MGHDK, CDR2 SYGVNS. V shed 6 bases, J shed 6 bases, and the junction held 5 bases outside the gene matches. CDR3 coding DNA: TGTGCCAGCAGCTTAACTAGCGGGAGGGGCAATGAGCAGTTCTTC. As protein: CASSLTSGRGNEQFF.

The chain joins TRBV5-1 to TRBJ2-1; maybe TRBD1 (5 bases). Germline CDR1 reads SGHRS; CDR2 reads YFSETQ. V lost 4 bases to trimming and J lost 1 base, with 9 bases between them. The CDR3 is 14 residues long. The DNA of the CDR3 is TGCGCCAGCAGCGGGCAGGGTTCCTACAATGAGCAGTTCTTC. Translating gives CASSGQGSYNEQFF.

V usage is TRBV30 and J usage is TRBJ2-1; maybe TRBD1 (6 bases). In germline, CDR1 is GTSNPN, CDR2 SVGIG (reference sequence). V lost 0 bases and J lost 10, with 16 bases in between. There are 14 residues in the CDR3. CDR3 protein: CAWSVLRGGREQFF. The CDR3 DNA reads TGTGCCTGGAGTGTGCTAAGAGGGGGAAGGGAGCAGTTCTTC. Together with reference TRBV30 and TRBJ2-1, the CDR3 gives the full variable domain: SQTIHQWPATLVQPVGSPLSLECTVEGTSNPNLYWYRQAAGRGLQLLFYSVGIGQISSEVPQNLSASRPQDRQFILSSKKLLLSDSGFYLCAWSVLRGGREQFFGPGTRLTVL.

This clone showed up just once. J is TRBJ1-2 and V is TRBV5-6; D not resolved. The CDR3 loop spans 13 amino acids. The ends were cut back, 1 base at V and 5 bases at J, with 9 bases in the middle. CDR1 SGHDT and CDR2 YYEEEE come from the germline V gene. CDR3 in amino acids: CASSLSSQYGYTF. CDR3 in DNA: TGTGCCAGCAGCTTGAGTTCTCAGTATGGCTACACCTTC.

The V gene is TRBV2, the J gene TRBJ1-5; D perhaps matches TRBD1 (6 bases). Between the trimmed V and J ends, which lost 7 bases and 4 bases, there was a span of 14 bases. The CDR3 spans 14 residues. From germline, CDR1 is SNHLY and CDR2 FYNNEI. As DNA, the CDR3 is TGTGCCAGCAAGACGGACAGCTCTAATCAGCCCCAGCATTTT. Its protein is CASKTDSSNQPQHF. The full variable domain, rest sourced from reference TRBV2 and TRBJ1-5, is EPEVTQTPSHQVTQMGQEVILRCVPISNHLYFYWYRQILGQKVEFLVSFYNNEISEKSEIFDDQFSVERPDGSNFTLKIRSTKLEDSAMYFCASKTDSSNQPQHFGDGTRLSIL.

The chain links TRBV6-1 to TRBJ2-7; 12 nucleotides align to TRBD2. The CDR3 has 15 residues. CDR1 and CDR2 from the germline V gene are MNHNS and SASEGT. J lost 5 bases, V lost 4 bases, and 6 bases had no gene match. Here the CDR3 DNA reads TGTGCCAGCAGTGCCTATACTAGCGGGAGGAACGAGCAGTACTTC. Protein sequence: CASSAYTSGRNEQYF.

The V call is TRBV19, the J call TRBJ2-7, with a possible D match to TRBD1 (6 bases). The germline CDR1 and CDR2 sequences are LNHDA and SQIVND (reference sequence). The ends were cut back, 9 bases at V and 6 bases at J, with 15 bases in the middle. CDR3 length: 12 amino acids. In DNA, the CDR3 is TGTGCCAGGAACGGCAGGGGTGGCGAGCAGTACTTC. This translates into CARNGRGGEQYF. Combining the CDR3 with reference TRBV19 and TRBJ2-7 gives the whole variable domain DGGITQSPKYLFRKEGQNVTLSCEQNLNHDAMYWYRQDPGQGLRLIYYSQIVNDFQKGDIAEGYSVSREKKESFPLTVTSAQKNPTAFYLCARNGRGGEQYFGPGTRLTVT.